This TCR beta chain was recovered during a study of T cells after somatic rescue of genetic block. CDR1 is MDHEN, CDR2 SYDVKM, per germline. This CDR3 contains 17 residues. V gave up 5 bases and J gave up 0 bases; unmatched junction bases: 10. The data were produced by immunoSEQ multiplex PCR, yet TCRdb's version contains in-frame clones alone and is incomplete. The sample holds roughly 55,000 clones, approximately 96% seen once. Specimen: peripheral blood mononuclear cells (PBMCs). The chain combines TRBV28 with TRBJ2-1; 7 bases line up with TRBD2. The sequence came from a child less than two years old. The CDR3 protein is CASSPMTSPSSYNEQFF. The CDR3 DNA reads as TGTGCCAGCAGTCCGATGACTAGCCCAAGCTCCTACAATGAGCAGTTCTTC.